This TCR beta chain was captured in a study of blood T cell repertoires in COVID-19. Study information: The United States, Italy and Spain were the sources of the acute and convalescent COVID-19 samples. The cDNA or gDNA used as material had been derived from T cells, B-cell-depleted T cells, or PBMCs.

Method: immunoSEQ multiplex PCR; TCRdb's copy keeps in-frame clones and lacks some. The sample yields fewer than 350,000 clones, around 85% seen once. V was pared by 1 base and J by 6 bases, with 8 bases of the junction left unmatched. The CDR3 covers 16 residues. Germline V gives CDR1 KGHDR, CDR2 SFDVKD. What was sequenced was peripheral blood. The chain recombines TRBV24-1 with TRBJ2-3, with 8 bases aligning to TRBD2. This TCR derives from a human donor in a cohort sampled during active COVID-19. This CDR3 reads CATSDFKPGGRDTQYF. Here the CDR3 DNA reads TGTGCCACCAGTGATTTCAAGCCAGGCGGGAGGGATACGCAGTATTTT.